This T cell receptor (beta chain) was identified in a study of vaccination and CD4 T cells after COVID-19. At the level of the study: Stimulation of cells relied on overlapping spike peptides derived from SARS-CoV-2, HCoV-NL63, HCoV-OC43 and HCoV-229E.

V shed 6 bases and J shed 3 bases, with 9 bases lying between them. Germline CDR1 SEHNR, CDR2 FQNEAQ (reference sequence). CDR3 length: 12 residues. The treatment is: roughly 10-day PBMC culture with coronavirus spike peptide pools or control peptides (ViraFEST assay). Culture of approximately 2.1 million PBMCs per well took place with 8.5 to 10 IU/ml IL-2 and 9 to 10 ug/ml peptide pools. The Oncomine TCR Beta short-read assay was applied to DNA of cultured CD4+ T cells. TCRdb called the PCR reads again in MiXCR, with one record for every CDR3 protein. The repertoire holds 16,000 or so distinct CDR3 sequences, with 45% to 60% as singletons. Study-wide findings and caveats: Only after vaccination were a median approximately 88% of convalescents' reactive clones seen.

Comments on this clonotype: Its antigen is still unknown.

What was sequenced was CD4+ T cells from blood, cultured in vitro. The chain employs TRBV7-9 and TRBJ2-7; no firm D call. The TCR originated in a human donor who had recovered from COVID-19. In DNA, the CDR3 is TGTGCCAGCAGTATCAACGGCTACGAGCAGTACTTC. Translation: CASSINGYEQYF.